This entry lists 17 T cell receptor beta chains sequenced from one sample in a study of CD8 T cells in ankylosing spondylitis. Study-wide results and caveats: Seven to nine highly homologous variants formed a TCR beta motif that appeared characteristic of ankylosing spondylitis blood.

TCRdb reprocessed the 5' RACE reads with MiXCR, giving one entry per CDR3 protein. The sample lists roughly 700,000 distinct CDR3 sequences; around 17% were seen once. Their specific antigens are unknown. The sample consisted of blood, either unsorted or a sorted T cell fraction (not recorded which). The receptors were sampled from a male donor with ankylosing spondylitis.

This clonotype has a handful of counts. V is TRBV28 and J is TRBJ2-7; the D gene is possibly TRBD1 (6 bases). Trimming pared 5 bases from V and 6 bases from J, leaving 11 bases between. The CDR3 contains 12 residues. CDR1 and CDR2 (germline): MDHEN, SYDVKM. The CDR3 region is CASSPTGREQYF. CDR3 in DNA: TGTGCCAGCAGTCCAACAGGGCGCGAGCAGTACTTC.

This clonotype was counted at least ten times. V usage is TRBV12-3 or TRBV12-4 and J usage is TRBJ1-1; maybe TRBD1 (6 bases). V shed 6 bases and J shed 4 bases, with 12 bases lying between them. CDR3 length equals 13 residues. The CDR3 region is CASRLQGGTEAFF. CDR3 DNA: TGTGCCAGCAGATTACAGGGTGGCACTGAAGCTTTCTTT.

The CDR3 sequence: CAWRRGFRSSSYNEQFF. The CDR3 nucleotides read TGTGCCTGGAGGCGCGGGTTCAGGTCGAGCTCCTACAATGAGCAGTTCTTC. The chain joins TRBV30 to TRBJ2-1, with D possibly TRBD2 on 5 matching bases. Trimming removed 3 bases from V and 0 bases from J, with 18 bases in between. The germline gives CDR1 GTSNPN, CDR2 SVGIG (reference sequence). The CDR3 loop spans 17 amino acids.

The chain is built from TRBV5-1 and TRBJ1-6, with TRBD1 as a possible D gene (5 bases). Trimming took off 10 bases at V and 7 bases at J, with 9 bases between the two ends. The CDR3 sequence is 11 residues long. Germline lookup yields CDR1 SGHRS and CDR2 YFSETQ. CDR3 sequence (DNA): TGCGCCTCCGGGGACAATTCACCCCTCCACTTT. Residues: CASGDNSPLHF.

There are a few counts of this clonotype. J is TRBJ1-2 and V is TRBV20-1; TRBD1 matches 7 bases. Germline assignment: CDR1 DFQATT and CDR2 SNEGSKA (reference sequence). V shed 0 bases and J 0 bases; nucleotides not matched to a gene: 4. CDR3 size: 15 residues. CDR3 sequence (DNA): TGCAGTGCTAGAGATCCAGGGGGGTCTAACTATGGCTACACCTTC. It yields the protein CSARDPGGSNYGYTF.

The chain uses TRBV20-1 and TRBJ2-3, with 8 bases lining up with TRBD2. The germline CDR1 and CDR2 sequences are DFQATT and SNEGSKA (reference sequence). This CDR3 is built from 15 residues. V dropped 6 bases and J dropped 0; count of bases not matched to a gene: 8. CDR3 in DNA: TGCAGTGCCCCCCGGACGGGGGGGAGCACAGATACGCAGTATTTT. This gives the protein CSAPRTGGSTDTQYF.

J is TRBJ2-3 and V is TRBV6-1; possible D gene TRBD2, 6 bases. Germline CDR1 MNHNS, CDR2 SASEGT. Trimming pared 8 bases from V and 2 bases from J, leaving 17 bases between. The CDR3 is made up of 15 amino acids. The CDR3 nucleotides are TGTGCCAGCTGCCAGATTAGCGGATCCACAGATACGCAGTATTTT. Translating gives CASCQISGSTDTQYF.

This chain uses TRBV4-3 with TRBJ1-2; D gene ambiguous. V lost 0 bases, J lost 2 bases, and 7 bases lay in between. Germline lookup yields CDR1 LGHNA and CDR2 YSLEER. The CDR3 is 14 residues long. The CDR3 region has the DNA TGCGCCAGCAGCCAAGACCGGACCAACTATGGCTACACCTTC. Protein sequence: CASSQDRTNYGYTF.

This chain joins TRBV6-2 or TRBV6-3 and TRBJ2-5; weak D call: TRBD2 (5 bases). V was clipped by 5 bases and J by 1 base, with 32 bases between them. The germline V gene has CDR1 MNHEY and CDR2 SVGEGT. This CDR3 comprises 21 residues. The CDR3 nucleotides read TGTGCCAGCAGTCCCGGGTACGTTGTAGAAAGAGGGTCCCGCTCCCAAGAGACCCAGTACTTC. Its protein is CASSPGYVVERGSRSQETQYF.

This clonotype was found a few times. This CDR3 reads CASTPRDAENTEAFF. DNA of the CDR3: TGTGCCAGCACTCCCCGGGACGCCGAGAACACTGAAGCTTTCTTT. The rearrangement joins TRBV6-1 to TRBJ1-1, with D possibly TRBD1 on 5 matching bases. V was trimmed by 7 bases and J by 1 base, leaving 16 bases between them. Germline CDR1 MNHNS, CDR2 SASEGT. The CDR3 consists of 15 residues.

The chain has TRBV11-1 and TRBJ2-2; the match to TRBD2 covers 8 bases. The V and J ends lost 5 bases and 5 bases, in that order; junction bases with no gene match: 7. The germline V gene has CDR1 SGHAT and CDR2 FQDESV (reference sequence). CDR3 length: 15 amino acids. The CDR3 DNA reads as TGTGCCAGCAGCCCCGGGACTAGAGGTACCGGGGAGCTGTTTTTT. Its protein product is CASSPGTRGTGELFF.

The V and J genes are TRBV7-2 and TRBJ1-2, with 9 bases that match TRBD1. Germline assignment: CDR1 SGHTA and CDR2 FQGNSA. The trim removed 6 bases at V and 7 bases at J, leaving 9 bases unmatched. CDR3 size: 14 residues. The CDR3 spells CASSRRTGGGGYTF. The CDR3 DNA reads as TGTGCCAGCAGTCGTCGAACAGGGGGCGGTGGCTACACCTTC.

This clonotype appeared many times. The chain is built from TRBV12-3 or TRBV12-4 and TRBJ2-3, with 9 nucleotides matching TRBD2. The V segment lost 3 bases and the J segment 4 bases; nucleotides outside the gene matches: 2. CDR3 length: 14 amino acids. Here the CDR3 DNA reads TGTGCCAGCAGTTTGACTAGCGGACCAGATACGCAGTATTTT. It yields the protein CASSLTSGPDTQYF.

J is TRBJ2-1 and V is TRBV12-3 or TRBV12-4, with D unresolved. The CDR3 is 14 amino acids. V lost 6 bases and J lost 4, with 13 bases in between. CDR3 region: CASSPIGQYNEQFF. The CDR3 region has the DNA TGTGCCAGCAGCCCCATAGGGCAGTACAATGAGCAGTTCTTC.

A remark on this clonotype: A much larger clone lies a single base off, so this may be a read error. V gene TRBV5-1 combines with J gene TRBJ1-2; 9 bases are a match to TRBD1. The CDR3 has 14 residues. The germline V gene has CDR1 SGHRS and CDR2 YFSETQ. V shed 3 bases, J shed 3 bases, and the junction held 3 bases outside the gene matches. The CDR3 coding sequence is TGCGCCAGCAGCTGGGGGGACAGGGACTATGGCTACACCTTC. Translation: CASSWGDRDYGYTF.

The table lists this clonotype with a few counts. The rearrangement joins TRBV20-1 to TRBJ2-7; D could derive from TRBD1 or TRBD2 (5 bases each). V shed 3 bases and J shed 3 bases, with 9 bases lying between them. The CDR3 is 12 amino acids. Germline CDR1 DFQATT, CDR2 SNEGSKA (reference sequence). The CDR3 spells CSASRGHYEQYF. The CDR3 bases are TGCAGTGCTAGCCGGGGCCACTACGAGCAGTACTTC.

J is TRBJ2-1 and V is TRBV4-2; unclear D gene. This CDR3 comprises 14 residues. Germline V gene sequence: CDR1 LGHNA, CDR2 YNFKEQ. V was clipped by 2 bases and J by 5 bases, with 10 bases between them. For the CDR3, the DNA is TGTGCCAGCAGCCAATCAGGACGCCACAATGAGCAGTTCTTC. Translated, it gives CASSQSGRHNEQFF.